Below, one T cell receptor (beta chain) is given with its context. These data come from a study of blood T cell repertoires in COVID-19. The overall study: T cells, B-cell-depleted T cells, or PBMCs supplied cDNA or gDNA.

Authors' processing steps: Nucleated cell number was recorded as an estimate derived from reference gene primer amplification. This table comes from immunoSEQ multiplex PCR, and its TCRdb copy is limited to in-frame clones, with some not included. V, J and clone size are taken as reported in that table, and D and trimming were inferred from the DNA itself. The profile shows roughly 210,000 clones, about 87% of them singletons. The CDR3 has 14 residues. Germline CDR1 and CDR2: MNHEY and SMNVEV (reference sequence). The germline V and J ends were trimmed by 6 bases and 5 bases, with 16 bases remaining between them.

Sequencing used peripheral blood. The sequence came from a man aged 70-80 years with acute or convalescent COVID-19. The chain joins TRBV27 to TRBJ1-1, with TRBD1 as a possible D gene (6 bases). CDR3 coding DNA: TGTGCCAGCAGCAACAGGGTTTACGGGACTGAAGCTTTCTTT. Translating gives CASSNRVYGTEAFF.